This TCR beta chain was profiled in a study of CD8 T cells in ankylosing spondylitis. TCRdb independently ran MiXCR on the 5' RACE reads; one entry per CDR3 protein. Of around 300,000 distinct CDR3 sequences detected, 20% to 25% appear once; the ten largest clones hold about 3.5%. The CDR3 sequence is 14 residues long. V was clipped by 5 bases and J by 5 bases; unmatched bases: 2. Germline CDR1 is DFQATT and CDR2 is SNEGSKA (reference sequence). The sequencing sample was made of blood, either unsorted or a sorted T cell fraction (not recorded which). The chain couples TRBV20-1 to TRBJ2-2; 13 positions agree with TRBD2. The TCR was taken from a female donor with ankylosing spondylitis or in good health (not recorded which). CDR3 loop: CSAGLAGVTGELFF. The CDR3 nucleotides are TGCAGTGCTGGACTAGCGGGAGTTACCGGGGAGCTGTTTTTT.